This T cell receptor beta chain is drawn from a study of blood T cell repertoires in COVID-19. In the study overall: Both acute and convalescent COVID-19 samples were obtained from the United States, Italy and Spain. In each case, the material was cDNA or gDNA derived from T cells, B-cell-depleted T cells, or PBMCs.

V was cut by 0 bases and J by 2 bases, with 11 bases left in between. Germline loops: CDR1 LNHDA, CDR2 SQIVND (reference sequence). The CDR3 is 15 amino acids. Per the authors' pipeline: It was from reference gene primer amplification that nucleated cell counts were estimated. Data came from immunoSEQ multiplex PCR; TCRdb stores just in-frame clones and leaves some out. The V and J calls and clone size are taken from that table; D and trimming were inferred from the DNA. The table records tens of thousands of clones, about 88% of them present only once. The clonotype originates from a human donor in a cohort sampled during active COVID-19. This sequence joins TRBV19 and TRBJ2-7, with D unresolved. Specimen: peripheral blood. The CDR3 DNA reads TGTGCCAGTAGTATAGATTTGGGCAATCCCTACGAGCAGTACTTC. Its translation is CASSIDLGNPYEQYF.